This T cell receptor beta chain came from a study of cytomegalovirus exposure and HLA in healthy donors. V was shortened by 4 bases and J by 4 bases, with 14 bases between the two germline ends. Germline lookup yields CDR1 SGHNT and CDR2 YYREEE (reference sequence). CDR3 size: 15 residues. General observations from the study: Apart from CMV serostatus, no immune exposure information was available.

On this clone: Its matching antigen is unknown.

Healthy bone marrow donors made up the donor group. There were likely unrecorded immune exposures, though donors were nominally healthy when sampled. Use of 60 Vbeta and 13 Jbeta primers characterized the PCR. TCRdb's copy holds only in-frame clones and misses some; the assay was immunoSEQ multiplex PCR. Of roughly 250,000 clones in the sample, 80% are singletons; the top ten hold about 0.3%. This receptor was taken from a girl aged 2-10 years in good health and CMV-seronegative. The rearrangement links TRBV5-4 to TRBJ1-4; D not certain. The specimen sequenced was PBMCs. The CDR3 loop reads CASSRTAGVNEKLFF. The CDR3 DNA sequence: TGTGCCAGCAGCCGGACGGCGGGAGTTAATGAAAAACTGTTTTTT.